This T cell receptor beta chain stems from a study of T cell responses to AZD1222 COVID-19 vaccine. Generated by immunoSEQ multiplex PCR, the TCRdb table keeps only in-frame clones and is missing some. The table has 95,000 to 100,000 clones, 70% to 85% seen once; the top ten hold 12% to 15%. This clone was counted only a few times. Its antigen is unidentified. Study outcomes and limitations: Scientists sampled the repertoires only once the peak T cell response had passed.

Second-dose intervals near 4 or 12 weeks were combined. This TCR was recovered from an adult who received the AZD1222 COVID-19 vaccine. The source material was peripheral blood, sampled 28 days after the second AZD1222 dose.

CDR3 in amino acids: CAGKTSGVTDTQYF. The CDR3 bases are TGTGCCGGAAAGACTAGCGGCGTCACAGATACGCAGTATTTT. The rearrangement links TRBV2 to TRBJ2-3; 9 bases fit TRBD2. The CDR3 loop spans 14 amino acids. CDR1 and CDR2 (germline): SNHLY, FYNNEI. Trimming cost V 11 bases and J 2 bases; bases outside gene matches: 8.